The present T cell receptor (beta chain) was sequenced within a study of spatial heterogeneity in lung cancer. As to time point: sample taken at primary tumor resection. Tumor, nontumor lung or frozen PBMC supplied whole RNA that was sequenced unsorted. This clonotype was counted between two and nine times. The antigen remains undetermined. This beta chain is a stray read from a library made for alpha chains; its abundance is not meaningful. The study, taken as a whole, reports: Coverage of tumor T cells was estimated at roughly 7% for alpha chains and 11% to 15% for beta chains. The number of expanded tumor alpha and beta chains correlated with mutation number.

TCRdb processed the 5' RACE reads anew with MiXCR; each CDR3 protein has one entry. The data contain about 110 distinct CDR3 sequences, less than 30% of them singletons. This CDR3 has 16 residues. The V segment lost 6 bases and the J segment 6 bases; nucleotides outside the gene matches: 14. The chain couples TRBV12-3 or TRBV12-4 to TRBJ2-5; 9 bases are a match to TRBD1. This specimen was lung tumor tissue, taken at surgery. This receptor was identified in a female donor with early-stage non-small cell lung cancer. CDR3 amino acids: CASSPDRGTGPKTQYF. In DNA form, the CDR3 reads TGTGCCAGCAGCCCCGACAGAGGGACAGGGCCGAAGACCCAGTACTTC.